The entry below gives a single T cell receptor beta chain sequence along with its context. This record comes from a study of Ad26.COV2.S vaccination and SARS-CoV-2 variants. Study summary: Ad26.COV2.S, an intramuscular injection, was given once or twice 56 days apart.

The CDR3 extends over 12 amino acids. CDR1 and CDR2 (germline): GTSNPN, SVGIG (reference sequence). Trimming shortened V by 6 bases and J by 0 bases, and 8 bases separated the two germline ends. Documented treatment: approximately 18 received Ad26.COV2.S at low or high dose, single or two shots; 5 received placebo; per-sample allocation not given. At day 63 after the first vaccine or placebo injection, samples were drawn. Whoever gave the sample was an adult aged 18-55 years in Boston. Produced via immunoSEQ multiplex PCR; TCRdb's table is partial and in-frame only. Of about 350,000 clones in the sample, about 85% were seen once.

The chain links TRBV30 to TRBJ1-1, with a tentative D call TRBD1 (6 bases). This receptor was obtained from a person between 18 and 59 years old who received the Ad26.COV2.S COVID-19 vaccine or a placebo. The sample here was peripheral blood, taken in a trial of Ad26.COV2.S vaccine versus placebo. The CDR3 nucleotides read TGTGCCTGCAGGGGCATGAACACTGAAGCTTTCTTT. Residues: CACRGMNTEAFF.